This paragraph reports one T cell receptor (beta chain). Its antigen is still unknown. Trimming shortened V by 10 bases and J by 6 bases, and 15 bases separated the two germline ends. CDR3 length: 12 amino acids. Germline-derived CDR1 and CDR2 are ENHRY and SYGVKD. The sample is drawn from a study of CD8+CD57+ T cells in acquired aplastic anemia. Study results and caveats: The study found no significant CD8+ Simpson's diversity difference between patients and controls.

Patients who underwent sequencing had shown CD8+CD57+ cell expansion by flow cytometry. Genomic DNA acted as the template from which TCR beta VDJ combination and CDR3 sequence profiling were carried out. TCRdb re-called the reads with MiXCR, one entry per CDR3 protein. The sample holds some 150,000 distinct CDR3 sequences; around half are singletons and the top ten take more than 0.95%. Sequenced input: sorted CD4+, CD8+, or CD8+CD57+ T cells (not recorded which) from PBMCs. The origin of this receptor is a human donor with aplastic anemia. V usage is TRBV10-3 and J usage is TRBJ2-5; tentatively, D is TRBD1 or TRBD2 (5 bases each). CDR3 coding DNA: TGTGCCACTCGGGGCAGGGAACAGACCCAGTACTTC. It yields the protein CATRGREQTQYF.